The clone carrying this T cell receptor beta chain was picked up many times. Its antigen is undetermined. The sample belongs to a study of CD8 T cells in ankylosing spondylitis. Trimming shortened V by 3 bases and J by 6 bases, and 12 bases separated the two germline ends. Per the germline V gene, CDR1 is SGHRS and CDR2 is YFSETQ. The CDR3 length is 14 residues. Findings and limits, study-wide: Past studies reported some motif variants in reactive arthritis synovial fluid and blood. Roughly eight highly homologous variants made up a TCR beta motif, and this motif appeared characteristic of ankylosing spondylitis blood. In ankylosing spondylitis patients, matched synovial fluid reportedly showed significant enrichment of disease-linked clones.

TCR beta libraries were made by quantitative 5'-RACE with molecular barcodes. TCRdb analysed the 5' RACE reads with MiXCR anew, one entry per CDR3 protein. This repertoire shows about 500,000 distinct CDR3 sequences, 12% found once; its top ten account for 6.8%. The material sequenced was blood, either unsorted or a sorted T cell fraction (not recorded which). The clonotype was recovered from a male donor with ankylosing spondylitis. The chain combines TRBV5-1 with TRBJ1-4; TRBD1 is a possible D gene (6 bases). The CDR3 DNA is TGCGCCAGCAGCTCAGGACAGTCCGATGAAAAACTGTTTTTT. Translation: CASSSGQSDEKLFF.